This T cell receptor beta chain came from a study of T cells in Graves' hyperthyroidism and ophthalmopathy. Study at large: Peripheral blood was acquired at first diagnosis, ahead of any therapy whatsoever.

Study-wide results and caveats: Most thyroid-expanded clonotypes above 0.001 were also found in blood.

Template material for amplifying TCR beta CDR3 regions consisted of RNA transcripts. HTBI primers were the set used in a first-round RT-PCR of the TCR CDR3. TCRdb redid the calling of the multiplex PCR reads with MiXCR, one entry per CDR3 protein. The sample includes some 620,000 distinct CDR3 sequences, around 16% seen only once; the top ten take over 3.5%. This CDR3 is built from 15 residues. Trimming took 0 bases from V and 4 from J, leaving 13 bases between them. From germline, CDR1 is SGHRS and CDR2 YFSETQ. As concerns this clonotype: The target antigen is unknown.

Each patient was aged 18 to 65 and had newly diagnosed hyperthyroidism of under 2 months' duration. The receptor was derived from a woman in her twenties or thirties with Graves' hyperthyroidism. The gene calls are TRBV5-1 and TRBJ1-1; D possibly corresponds to TRBD1 (6 bases). Input material: blood. CDR3 sequence: CASSLDSAGVTEAFF. The CDR3 DNA follows: TGCGCCAGCAGCTTGGATTCCGCAGGGGTCACTGAAGCTTTCTTT.